The clone carrying this TCR beta chain was counted a few times. Its antigen is still unknown. These data come from a study of cytomegalovirus exposure and HLA in healthy donors. Primers for the PCR totalled 60 Vbeta and 13 Jbeta. Generated by immunoSEQ multiplex PCR, the TCRdb table keeps only in-frame clones and is missing some. The sample has 130,000 or so clones; about 8.5% are singletons. Everyone who donated was a healthy bone marrow donor. Study-wide results and caveats: Later on, an analysis showed TCR association rates differing by HLA locus, with DRB1 the most and HLA-C the fewest. A later analysis linked a missense DCLRE1C variant to TCR beta V- and J-gene trimming.

The specimen sequenced was PBMCs. The receptor was derived from a man aged 35-49 years in good health and CMV-seronegative.

Here the CDR3 DNA reads TGTGCCAGCAGCCCAGGGACTTTTTATGGCTACACCTTC. Protein product: CASSPGTFYGYTF. The chain uses TRBV14 and TRBJ1-2; TRBD1 might be the D (5 bases). The CDR3 extends over 13 amino acids. Trimming removed 4 bases at V and 5 bases at J, with 11 bases between. Germline assignment: CDR1 SGHDN and CDR2 FVKESK.